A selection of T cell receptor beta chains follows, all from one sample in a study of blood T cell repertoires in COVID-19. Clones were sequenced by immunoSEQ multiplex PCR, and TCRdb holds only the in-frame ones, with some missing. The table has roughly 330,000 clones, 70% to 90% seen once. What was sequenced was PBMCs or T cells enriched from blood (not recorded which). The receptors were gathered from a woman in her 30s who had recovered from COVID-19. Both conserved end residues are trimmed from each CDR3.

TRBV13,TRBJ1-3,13,ASRPGRGTGNTIY
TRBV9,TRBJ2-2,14,ASSVGQGANTGELF
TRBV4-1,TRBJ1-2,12,ASSPFAENYGYT
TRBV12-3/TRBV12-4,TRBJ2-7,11,ASSPGLPYEQY
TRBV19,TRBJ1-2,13,ASSILGGGSYGYT
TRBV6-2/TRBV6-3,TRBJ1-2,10,ASSFRQAGYT
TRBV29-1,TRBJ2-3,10,SVGVSADTQY
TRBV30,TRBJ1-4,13,AWSAQNRQGGKLF
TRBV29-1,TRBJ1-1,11,SVGAGGNTEAF
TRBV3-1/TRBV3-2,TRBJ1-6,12,ASSQTGTNSPLH
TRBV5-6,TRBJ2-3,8,ASIGDTQY
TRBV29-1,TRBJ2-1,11,SALLDIDNEQF
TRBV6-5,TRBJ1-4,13,ASSYASGEGEKLF
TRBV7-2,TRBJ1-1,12,ASSLDRVHTEAF
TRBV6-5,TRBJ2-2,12,ASSRTGGTGELF
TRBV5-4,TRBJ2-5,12,ASRVDSYPETQY
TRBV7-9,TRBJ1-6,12,ASSLDKINSPLH
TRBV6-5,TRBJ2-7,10,ASSPQGNEQY
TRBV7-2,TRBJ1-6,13,ASSERGDSNSPLH
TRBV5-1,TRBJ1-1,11,ASSSTGVTEAF
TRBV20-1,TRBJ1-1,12,SASSVGGNTEAF
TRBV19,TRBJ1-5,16,ASSVPVRNAGAGQPQH
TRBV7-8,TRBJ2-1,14,ASSRVGTGIYNEQF
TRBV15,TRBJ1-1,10,ATSREGQEAF
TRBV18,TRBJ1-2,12,ASSPLQGDYGYT
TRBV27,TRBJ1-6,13,ASALELSGSSPLH
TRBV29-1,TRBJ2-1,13,SVAGTSGRGNEQF
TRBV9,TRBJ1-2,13,ASSVVSGNNYGYT
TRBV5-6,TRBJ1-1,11,ASSLARRTEAF
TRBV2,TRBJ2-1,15,ASRKTSGGAGYNEQF
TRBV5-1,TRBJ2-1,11,ASTGTGDNEQF
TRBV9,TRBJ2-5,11,ASSVTGQETQY
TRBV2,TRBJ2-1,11,ASSESQGVEQF
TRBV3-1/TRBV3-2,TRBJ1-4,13,ASSRTGLTNEKLF
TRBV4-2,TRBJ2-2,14,ASSQYPGGYTGELF
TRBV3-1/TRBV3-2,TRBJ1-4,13,ASSLLGQRNEKLF
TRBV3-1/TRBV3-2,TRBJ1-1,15,ASSDRGTGRVEAEAF
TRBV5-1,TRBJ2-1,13,ASSKGTGSYNEQF
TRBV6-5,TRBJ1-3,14,ASSYSRDSGGNTIY
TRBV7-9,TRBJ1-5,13,ASSDGTGQGQPQH